The clone carrying this T cell receptor beta chain came up a few times. What it binds is unknown. These data come from a study of blood T cells in healthy people across ages. Study-wide results and caveats: Considered underestimates were the diversity estimates obtained from one million T cells. CMV status of donors was unknown, possibly confounding expanded clonotype changes.

Alongside a J-beta primer mix, a sample-barcoded 5' primer served in a second PCR lasting about 6 to 12 cycles. TCRdb ran MiXCR on the 5' RACE reads and lists one entry per CDR3 protein. Here the sample spans over 1,500,000 distinct CDR3 sequences, roughly 43% being singletons. The trim removed 6 bases at V and 5 bases at J, leaving 7 bases unmatched. Germline V lookup: CDR1 MNHEY, CDR2 SVGEGT. This CDR3 is 14 amino acids long. This chain joins TRBV6-2 or TRBV6-3 and TRBJ2-3, with 8 bases that match TRBD2. The sample comprised blood. This TCR derives from a human donor in good health. CDR3 amino acids: CASSWTSIEDTQYF. The CDR3 DNA sequence: TGTGCCAGCAGCTGGACTAGCATTGAAGATACGCAGTATTTT.